The 27 T cell receptor beta chains presented below share a single source sample, sequenced in a study of blood T cell repertoires in COVID-19. This table comes from immunoSEQ multiplex PCR, and its TCRdb copy is limited to in-frame clones, with some not included. The table shows about 80,000 clones, with more than 70% occurring only once. Material: peripheral blood. These receptors were collected from a woman of 80 years or more with acute or convalescent COVID-19.

The chain recombines TRBV6-6 with TRBJ1-3, with D tentatively TRBD1 (5 bases). V was clipped by 4 bases and J by 2 bases, with 12 bases between them. The CDR3 runs to 15 residues. The germline V gene encodes CDR1 MNHNY and CDR2 SVGAGI (reference sequence). CDR3 sequence (DNA): TGTGCCAGCAGTTTGGGGGGGACCACTGGAAACACCATATATTTT. It is translated as CASSLGGTTGNTIYF.

The genes are TRBV4-3 and TRBJ2-1; 8 bases match TRBD1. There are 14 residues in the CDR3. Germline trimming cut 0 bases from V and 8 bases from J; bases unmatched to any gene: 3. Germline V gene sequence: CDR1 LGHNA, CDR2 YSLEER. CDR3 sequence reads: CASSQEDRDDEQFF. CDR3 bases: TGCGCCAGCAGCCAAGAGGACAGGGACGATGAGCAGTTCTTC.

The chain combines TRBV7-6 with TRBJ2-1; 9 nucleotides agree with TRBD2. From germline, CDR1 is SGHVS and CDR2 FNYEAQ. The junction had 7 bases not matched to a gene; V was cut back by 1 base and J by 6 bases. This CDR3 region has 16 residues. This chain's CDR3 is CASSLVGGGAVNEQFF. In DNA, the CDR3 is TGTGCCAGCAGCTTAGTAGGCGGGGGGGCAGTCAATGAGCAGTTCTTC.

This clone was seen a handful of times. This chain uses TRBV2 with TRBJ1-5; D might be TRBD1 (5 bases). V lost 10 bases, J lost 3 bases, and 19 bases lay in between. The CDR3 has 15 amino acids. Looked up from germline, CDR1 is SNHLY and CDR2 is FYNNEI. The DNA of the CDR3 is TGTGCCATATCTATCCCGGGGGTCGACAATCAGCCCCAGCATTTT. Protein: CAISIPGVDNQPQHF. Full variable domain (remainder filled in from reference TRBV2 and TRBJ1-5): EPEVTQTPSHQVTQMGQEVILRCVPISNHLYFYWYRQILGQKVEFLVSFYNNEISEKSEIFDDQFSVERPDGSNFTLKIRSTKLEDSAMYFCAISIPGVDNQPQHFGDGTRLSIL.

The chain couples TRBV10-3 to TRBJ2-7; the match to TRBD1 covers 9 bases. V was clipped by 6 bases and J by 4 bases; unmatched bases: 13. The germline CDR1 and CDR2 sequences are ENHRY and SYGVKD. The CDR3 runs to 16 residues. CDR3 region: CAISLDMGDRAYEQYF. CDR3 sequence (DNA): TGTGCCATCAGCTTAGACATGGGGGACAGGGCTTACGAGCAGTACTTC.

The chain joins TRBV7-9 to TRBJ2-1, with 13 bases aligning to TRBD2. The CDR3 has 16 residues. The junction had 5 bases not matched to a gene; V was cut back by 4 bases and J by 5 bases. Per the germline V gene, CDR1 is SEHNR and CDR2 is FQNEAQ (reference sequence). In nucleotides, the CDR3 is TGTGCCAGCAGCTCTCGGACTAGCGGGGGCAACAATGAGCAGTTCTTC. As protein: CASSSRTSGGNNEQFF.

This chain uses TRBV11-2 with TRBJ1-1; D remains ambiguous. The V end lost 1 base, the J end lost 3 bases, and 6 bases lay between the germline ends. This CDR3 contains 13 residues. CDR1 and CDR2 (germline): SGHAT, FQNNGV. CDR3 amino acids: CASSLVGDTEAFF. As DNA, the CDR3 is TGTGCCAGCAGCTTAGTGGGAGACACTGAAGCTTTCTTT. The entire variable domain, with the rest obtained from reference TRBV11-2 and TRBJ1-1, is as follows: EAGVAQSPRYKIIEKRQSVAFWCNPISGHATLYWYQQILGQGPKLLIQFQNNGVVDDSQLPKDRFSAERLKGVDSTLKIQPAKLEDSAVYLCASSLVGDTEAFFGQGTRLTVV.

This sequence joins TRBV14 and TRBJ1-6; 10 bases line up with TRBD1. This CDR3 comprises 14 residues. The germline V gene has CDR1 SGHDN and CDR2 FVKESK. Trimming took 6 bases from V and 11 from J; bases not matched to a gene: 7. CDR3 sequence reads: CASSLTGGSAPLHF. The CDR3 region has the DNA TGTGCCAGCAGTCTGACAGGGGGCTCGGCACCCCTCCACTTT. Complete variable domain (other parts from reference TRBV14 and TRBJ1-6): EAGVTQFPSHSVIEKGQTVTLRCDPISGHDNLYWYRRVMGKEIKFLLHFVKESKQDESGMPNNRFLAERTGGTYSTLKVQPAELEDSGVYFCASSLTGGSAPLHFGNGTRLTVT.

This clone was observed once. The chain uses TRBV30 and TRBJ2-5; D is perhaps TRBD2 (5 bases). V shed 0 bases and J shed 7 bases, with 12 bases lying between them. Looked up from germline, CDR1 is GTSNPN and CDR2 is SVGIG (reference sequence). The CDR3 loop spans 13 amino acids. CDR3 DNA sequence: TGTGCCTGGAGTGTGGACCCCGGGGTGACCCAGTACTTC. It translates to CAWSVDPGVTQYF.

This clone showed up just once. The V and J genes are TRBV18 and TRBJ1-5; 7 bases align to TRBD1. Germline-derived CDR1 and CDR2 are KGHSH and LQKENI. The CDR3 runs 15 residues. Trimming cost V 4 bases and J 1 base; bases outside gene matches: 4. DNA for the CDR3: TGTGCCAGCTCACTAGGGGGCGACAGCAATCAGCCCCAGCATTTT. Amino acids: CASSLGGDSNQPQHF.

The chain has TRBV24-1 and TRBJ2-3; D is possibly TRBD1 (6 bases). This CDR3 has 15 amino acids. The germline V gene has CDR1 KGHDR and CDR2 SFDVKD. Trimming cost V 4 bases and J 0 bases, with 10 bases left between them. The CDR3 DNA is TGTGCCACCAGTGAATCAGGGGCTAGCACAGATACGCAGTATTTT. Translating it yields CATSESGASTDTQYF.

The V and J genes are TRBV4-2 and TRBJ2-5, with D maybe TRBD1 (6 bases). V lost 4 bases to trimming and J lost 0 bases, with 9 bases between them. From germline, CDR1 is LGHNA and CDR2 YNFKEQ. The CDR3 is 14 residues long. The CDR3 coding sequence is TGTGCCAGCAGCCCCCAGGGGAACCAAGAGACCCAGTACTTC. This translates into CASSPQGNQETQYF.

A word on this clone: The identical CDR3 is also encoded by other nucleotide sequences in the sample. This chain uses TRBV6-5 with TRBJ1-1, with D tentatively TRBD1 (5 bases). The germline V and J ends were trimmed by 5 bases and 3 bases, with 10 bases remaining between them. Germline V gene sequence: CDR1 MNHEY, CDR2 SVGAGI. The CDR3 is 13 residues long. The CDR3 DNA reads as TGTGCCAGCAGTCTGACGGGGGACACTGAAGCTTTCTTT. Translation gives CASSLTGDTEAFF.

The rearrangement joins TRBV7-6 to TRBJ1-1, with D possibly TRBD1 on 6 matching bases. Deletions cut 1 base from V and 6 bases from J, with 18 bases between. CDR3 size: 16 residues. The germline V gene encodes CDR1 SGHVS and CDR2 FNYEAQ. The CDR3 protein is CASSLGVGGNVPEAFF. CDR3 DNA: TGTGCCAGCAGCTTAGGCGTAGGGGGAAATGTTCCTGAAGCTTTCTTT.

The rearrangement joins TRBV5-1 to TRBJ1-1; D is unresolved. The CDR3 contains 15 residues. Germline CDR1 SGHRS, CDR2 YFSETQ. V shed 2 bases and J shed 0 bases, with 11 bases lying between them. CDR3: CASSFSGRLNTEAFF. CDR3 nucleotide sequence: TGCGCCAGCAGCTTCAGCGGACGATTGAACACTGAAGCTTTCTTT.

V is TRBV7-2 and J is TRBJ2-5, with D perhaps TRBD1 (5 bases). The V gene's germline CDR1 is SGHTA and CDR2 FQGNSA. V was shortened by 2 bases and J by 5 bases, with 9 bases between the two germline ends. The CDR3 is made up of 13 amino acids. The CDR3 loop is CASSLRQGETQYF. The CDR3 DNA follows: TGTGCCAGCAGCTTACGGCAGGGCGAGACCCAGTACTTC. Full variable domain (missing parts from reference TRBV7-2 and TRBJ2-5): GAGVSQSPSNKVTEKGKDVELRCDPISGHTALYWYRQSLGQGLEFLIYFQGNSAPDKSGLPSDRFSAERTGGSVSTLTIQRTQQEDSAVYLCASSLRQGETQYFGPGTRLLVL.

This sequence joins TRBV7-8 and TRBJ2-7; maybe TRBD2 (5 bases). Germline V gene sequence: CDR1 SGHVS, CDR2 FQNEAQ. The ends were cut back, 3 bases at V and 5 bases at J, with 5 bases in the middle. This CDR3 is 11 amino acids long. The CDR3 sequence: CASSLGDEQYF. The CDR3 DNA is TGTGCCAGCAGCTTGGGAGACGAGCAGTACTTC.

V and J are TRBV4-1 and TRBJ2-1, with TRBD2 matching over 8 bases. CDR3 size: 16 residues. J lost 0 bases, V lost 4 bases, and 5 bases had no gene match. Germline V lookup: CDR1 MGHRA, CDR2 YSYEKL. The CDR3 DNA reads TGCGCCAGCAGCCCGGGAGGGGGTCGCTCCTACAATGAGCAGTTCTTC. Translation: CASSPGGGRSYNEQFF.

This clone was seen a single time. V and J are TRBV27 and TRBJ1-3; 9 bases agree with TRBD1. CDR3 length: 17 amino acids. Germline V gives CDR1 MNHEY, CDR2 SMNVEV (reference sequence). Unmatched junction bases numbered 10, after V lost 3 bases and J lost 4 bases. CDR3 region: CASSFITGTGIGNTIYF. The CDR3 DNA is TGTGCCAGCAGTTTCATCACCGGGACAGGGATAGGAAACACCATATATTTT.

V usage is TRBV29-1 and J usage is TRBJ2-7; the match to TRBD1 covers 9 bases. The length of the CDR3 is 13 residues. V shed 3 bases and J 5 bases; nucleotides not matched to a gene: 5. CDR1 and CDR2 (germline): SQVTM, ANQGSEA. This chain's CDR3 is CSVEVTGGNEQYF. CDR3 DNA sequence: TGCAGCGTTGAGGTGACAGGGGGTAACGAGCAGTACTTC.

The chain is built from TRBV6-6 and TRBJ1-3; no definite D call. The CDR3 has 14 residues. With 4 bases removed from V and 3 bases from J, the gap between germline ends came to 10 bases. Germline V lookup: CDR1 MNHNY, CDR2 SVGAGI (reference sequence). The CDR3 loop reads CASSLVVNGNTIYF. The CDR3 region has the DNA TGTGCCAGCAGTTTAGTGGTGAATGGAAACACCATATATTTT.

The chain recombines TRBV5-1 with TRBJ1-2, with 10 positions matching TRBD1. Germline CDR1 SGHRS, CDR2 YFSETQ. Trimming at V came to 1 base and at J to 4 bases, leaving 4 bases not matched to a gene. The CDR3 is made up of 15 amino acids. The CDR3 DNA reads as TGCGCCAGCAGCTTGCCCGGGACAGGGGTCTATGGCTACACCTTC. As protein: CASSLPGTGVYGYTF. Full variable domain (outside the CDR3, taken from reference TRBV5-1 and TRBJ1-2): KAGVTQTPRYLIKTRGQQVTLSCSPISGHRSVSWYQQTPGQGLQFLFEYFSETQRNKGNFPGRFSGRQFSNSRSEMNVSTLELGDSALYLCASSLPGTGVYGYTFGSGTRLTVV.

The chain is built from TRBV3-1 (or the pseudogene TRBV3-2) and TRBJ2-3, with unresolved D. The CDR3 contains 13 residues. CDR1 and CDR2 (germline): LGHDT, YNNKEL (reference sequence). V gave up 4 bases and J gave up 10 bases, with 15 bases separating them. DNA for the CDR3: TGTGCCAGCAGCCCAAGTGGGTGGGCTGCGCAGTATTTT. Translated: CASSPSGWAAQYF.

This rearrangement joins TRBV7-2 to TRBJ1-1; possibly TRBD1 for D (6 bases). CDR1 and CDR2 from the germline V gene are SGHTA and FQGNSA. Trimming shortened V by 4 bases and J by 10 bases, and 19 bases separated the two germline ends. The CDR3 extends over 14 amino acids. CDR3 residues: CASSSLDRTGAAFF. In DNA, the CDR3 is TGTGCCAGCAGCTCCTTAGACAGGACCGGGGCAGCTTTCTTT.

The rearrangement links TRBV19 to TRBJ2-1; 10 nucleotides agree with TRBD2. Germline V gives CDR1 LNHDA, CDR2 SQIVND (reference sequence). The CDR3 runs to 16 residues. The V and J ends lost 4 bases and 0 bases, in that order; junction bases with no gene match: 3. The CDR3 protein is CASSNPSGGSYNEQFF. CDR3 DNA sequence: TGTGCCAGTAGTAATCCTAGCGGGGGCTCCTACAATGAGCAGTTCTTC.

The chain recombines TRBV7-8 with TRBJ1-1; no definite D call. Germline V gene lookup returns CDR1 SGHVS and CDR2 FQNEAQ. The CDR3 has 14 amino acids. V lost 6 bases and J 1 base, leaving 12 bases between the germline ends. The CDR3 region has the DNA TGTGCCAGCAGGCCAGTAGAGGGGAACACTGAAGCTTTCTTT. This gives the protein CASRPVEGNTEAFF.

In DNA, the CDR3 is TGTGCCTGGATCGACAGGGACGAGCAGTACTTC. It codes for CAWIDRDEQYF. The chain joins TRBV30 to TRBJ2-7; TRBD1 aligns across 7 bases. Unmatched junction bases numbered 2, after V lost 4 bases and J lost 5 bases. This CDR3 is built from 11 residues. Germline V gene data show CDR1 as GTSNPN and CDR2 as SVGIG (reference sequence).